The 10 T cell receptor beta chains given below trace back to one sample, sequenced in a study of T cell responses to AZD1222 COVID-19 vaccine. Sequencing used immunoSEQ multiplex PCR; TCRdb keeps in-frame clones, though not all of them. The sample lists 120,000 or so clones; roughly 90% were seen once. The specimen was peripheral blood, collected on day 0 of AZD1222 vaccination. Every receptor here comes from an adult in good health.

V is TRBV30 and J is TRBJ2-2; tentatively, D is TRBD2 (5 bases). The CDR3 is 14 amino acids. The V gene's germline CDR1 is GTSNPN and CDR2 SVGIG (reference sequence). Trimming pared 0 bases from V and 7 bases from J, leaving 12 bases between. The CDR3 here is CAWSVGLLIGELFF. CDR3 bases: TGTGCCTGGAGTGTAGGACTGCTCATCGGGGAGCTGTTTTTT.

The rearrangement uses TRBV5-3 and TRBJ2-1; no firm D call. TRBV5-3 is placed among ORFs of uncertain function. The V end lost 5 bases, the J end lost 12 bases, and 12 bases lay between the germline ends. The CDR3 length is 11 residues. DNA for the CDR3: TGTGCCAGAAGTTTCCCGGATACGCAGTTCTTC. Protein product: CARSFPDTQFF.

CDR3 sequence: CSARSKQFF. The CDR3, as DNA: TGCAGTGCTAGATCTAAGCAGTTCTTC. This rearrangement joins TRBV20-1 to TRBJ2-1, with D hard to call. The V end was cut by 2 bases, the J end by 11 bases, with 4 bases between. Germline-derived CDR1 and CDR2 are DFQATT and SNEGSKA (reference sequence). The CDR3 runs 9 residues.

The J gene is TRBJ2-3, the V gene TRBV2, with TRBD2 matching over 7 bases. Per germline, CDR1 SNHLY and CDR2 FYNNEI. The CDR3 covers 12 residues. V shed 6 bases and J 9 bases; nucleotides not matched to a gene: 6. The CDR3 region has the DNA TGTGCCAGCAGAATCGAAGCGGGAACGCAGTATTTT. Its translation: CASRIEAGTQYF.

This chain connects TRBV5-4 to TRBJ2-3; 11 bases map to TRBD2. V shed 1 base and J 3 bases; nucleotides not matched to a gene: 4. The germline V gene has CDR1 SGHNT and CDR2 YYREEE (reference sequence). The CDR3 is made up of 16 amino acids. CDR3 sequence (DNA): TGTGCCAGCAGCTTGATGGGACTAGCGGAAACAGATACGCAGTATTTT. Protein: CASSLMGLAETDTQYF.

The chain carries TRBV9 and TRBJ1-2; D might be TRBD1 (5 bases). Looked up from germline, CDR1 is SGDLS and CDR2 is YYNGEE. Deletions cut 3 bases from V and 5 bases from J, with 20 bases between. The CDR3 consists of 16 residues. CDR3 bases: TGTGCCAGCAGCGCCCTGGGGCAGGGTGGGCGGTATGGCTACACCTTC. Its protein product is CASSALGQGGRYGYTF.

The J gene is TRBJ1-4, the V gene TRBV19; D unclear. Trimming removed 4 bases from V and 3 bases from J, with 9 bases in between. The CDR3 sequence is 14 residues long. Germline assignment: CDR1 LNHDA and CDR2 SQIVND (reference sequence). The CDR3 DNA is TGTGCCAGTAGTAACATGGGGTCTAATGAAAAACTGTTTTTT. This encodes CASSNMGSNEKLFF.

This chain joins TRBV28 and TRBJ1-2; D not resolved. CDR3 length equals 14 residues. The germline V gene encodes CDR1 MDHEN and CDR2 SYDVKM. V was trimmed by 2 bases and J by 3 bases, leaving 10 bases between them. In nucleotides, the CDR3 is TGTGCCAGCAGTTTACAGCGGTCGGACTATGGCTACACCTTC. Its protein is CASSLQRSDYGYTF.

J is TRBJ2-2 and V is TRBV7-9, with 9 bases that match TRBD2. The length of the CDR3 is 17 residues. Per germline, CDR1 SEHNR and CDR2 FQNEAQ (reference sequence). Unmatched junction bases numbered 5, after V lost 0 bases and J lost 3 bases. CDR3 residues: CASSLAAGGPYTGELFF. CDR3 sequence (DNA): TGTGCCAGCAGCTTAGCGGCGGGAGGGCCTTACACCGGGGAGCTGTTTTTT.

The rearrangement joins TRBV28 to TRBJ1-1; TRBD1 agrees at 7 bases. The trim removed 4 bases at V and 10 bases at J, leaving 9 bases unmatched. Germline V gene lookup returns CDR1 MDHEN and CDR2 SYDVKM. The CDR3 loop spans 13 amino acids. The CDR3 coding sequence is TGTGCCAGCAGTTCTCACGGGACAGTTGGAGCTTTCTTT. Protein product: CASSSHGTVGAFF.